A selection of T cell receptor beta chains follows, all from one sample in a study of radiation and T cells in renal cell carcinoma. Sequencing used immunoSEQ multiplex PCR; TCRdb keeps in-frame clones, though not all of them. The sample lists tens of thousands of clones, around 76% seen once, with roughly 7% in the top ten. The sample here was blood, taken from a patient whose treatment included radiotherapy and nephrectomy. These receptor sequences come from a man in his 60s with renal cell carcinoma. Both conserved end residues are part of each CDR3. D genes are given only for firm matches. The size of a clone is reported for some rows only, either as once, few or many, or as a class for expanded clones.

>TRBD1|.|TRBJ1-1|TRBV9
TGTGCCAGCAGCAGCAGGAGGGACAGTGAAGCTTTCTTT
CASSSRRDSEAFF
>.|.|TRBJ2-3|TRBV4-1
TGCGCCAGCAGCCAAGATTTTAGAATCATGAACACAGATACGCAGTATTTT
CASSQDFRIMNTDTQYF
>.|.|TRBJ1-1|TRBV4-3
TGCGCCAGCAGCCATGCGGGCCCCGGCGGTGAAGCTTTCTTT
CASSHAGPGGEAFF
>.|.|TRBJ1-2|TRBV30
TGTGCCTGGAGTGTCCAATCAGAAAGCGGCTACACCTTC
CAWSVQSESGYTF
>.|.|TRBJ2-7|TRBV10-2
TGCGCCAGCAGGAAGAGGGCAGGGGTAAATTCCTACGAGCAGTACTTC
CASRKRAGVNSYEQYF
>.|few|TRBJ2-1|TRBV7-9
TGTGCCAGCAGCTTCGGGGACGGGCTGTACAATGAGCAGTTCTTC
CASSFGDGLYNEQFF
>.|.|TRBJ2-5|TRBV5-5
TGTGCCAGCAGCTTGCACCCTAGCGAGGAGACCCAGTACTTC
CASSLHPSEETQYF
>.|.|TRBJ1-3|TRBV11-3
TGTGCCAGCAGCTCGGGCCTTGGAAACACCATATATTTT
CASSSGLGNTIYF
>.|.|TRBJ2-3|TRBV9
TGTGCCAGCGCATCCGGGCCTACTCTGGCCCAGGGCACAGATACGCAGTATTTT
CASASGPTLAQGTDTQYF
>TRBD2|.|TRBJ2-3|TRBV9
TGTGCCAGCAGCGTAGGTCTAGCGGGAGTACAAAGCACAGATACGCAGTATTTT
CASSVGLAGVQSTDTQYF
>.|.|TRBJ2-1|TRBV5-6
TGTGCCAGCAGCTTGGAGTCCTTACTAGTGGGACTCGGGAATGAGCAGTTCTTC
CASSLESLLVGLGNEQFF
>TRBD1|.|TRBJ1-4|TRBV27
TGTGCCAGCAGGGGGACAGAGGGGGTAACTAATGAAAAACTGTTTTTT
CASRGTEGVTNEKLFF
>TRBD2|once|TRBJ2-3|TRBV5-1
TGCGCCAGCAGCTCCCTTGGGGGGGTTGCAGATACGCAGTATTTT
CASSSLGGVADTQYF
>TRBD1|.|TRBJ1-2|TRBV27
TGTGCCAGCAGACCCACAGGGGACTATGGCTACACCTTC
CASRPTGDYGYTF
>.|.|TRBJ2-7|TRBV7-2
TGTGCCAGCAGCTTAGCGGATGGAGGGTCTGAGCAGTACTTC
CASSLADGGSEQYF
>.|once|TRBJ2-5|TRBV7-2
TGTGCCAGCAGCGACCTCCTTTCCCAAGAGACCCAGTACTTC
CASSDLLSQETQYF
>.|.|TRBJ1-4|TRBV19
TGTGCCAGTAGCAGGACGGGGGGATATGAAAAACTGTTTTTT
CASSRTGGYEKLFF
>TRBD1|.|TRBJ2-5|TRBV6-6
TGTGCCAGCAGGGATACAGGGGATTTCCAAGAGACCCAGTACTTC
CASRDTGDFQETQYF
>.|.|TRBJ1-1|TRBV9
TGTGCCAGCAGCGTAGTCAGGTCGAACACTGAAGCTTTCTTT
CASSVVRSNTEAFF
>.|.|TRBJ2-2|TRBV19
TGTGCCAGTAGTTTAGCGGCCGGGGAGCTGTTTTTT
CASSLAAGELFF
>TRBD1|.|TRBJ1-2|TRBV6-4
TGTGCCAGCAGTGCAGCCGGGACAGGGGGCTATGGCTACACCTTC
CASSAAGTGGYGYTF
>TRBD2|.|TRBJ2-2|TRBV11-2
TGTGCCAGCAGCCCCGGCGGGGGAAACACCGGGGAGCTGTTTTTT
CASSPGGGNTGELFF
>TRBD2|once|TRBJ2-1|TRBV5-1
TGCGCCAGCAGCTTCCAGGGGCCGGGACTAGCGGGAATCAATGAGCAGTTCTTC
CASSFQGPGLAGINEQFF
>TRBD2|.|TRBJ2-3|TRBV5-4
TGTGCCAGCAGCTCAATCGGGACTAGCGGGGGGAGCCTAGATACGCAGTATTTT
CASSSIGTSGGSLDTQYF
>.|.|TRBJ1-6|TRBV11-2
TGTGCCAGCAGCTTAGAACCAGAGTTCAATTCACCCCTCCACTTT
CASSLEPEFNSPLHF
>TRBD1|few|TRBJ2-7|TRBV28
TGTGCCAGCAGTCCTATCCGGGACAGGGTCTCCTACGAGCAGTACTTC
CASSPIRDRVSYEQYF
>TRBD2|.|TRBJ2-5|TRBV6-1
TGTGCCAGCAGTCCCCCCTCTAGCGGCAAAGAGACCCAGTACTTC
CASSPPSSGKETQYF
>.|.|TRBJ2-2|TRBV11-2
TGTGCCAGCAGCTTAGCGGCAGGCCTAAACACCGGGGAGCTGTTTTTT
CASSLAAGLNTGELFF
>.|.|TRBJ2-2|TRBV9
TGTGCCAGCAGCCCTTACGACATCAACACCGGGGAGCTGTTTTTT
CASSPYDINTGELFF
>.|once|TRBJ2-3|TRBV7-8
TGTGCCAGCAGCTTATCCACAGATACGCAGTATTTT
CASSLSTDTQYF
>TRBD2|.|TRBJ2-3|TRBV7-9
TGTGCCAGCAGCTCCCTGGGACTAGCGGGGGCCCTCACAGATACGCAGTATTTT
CASSSLGLAGALTDTQYF
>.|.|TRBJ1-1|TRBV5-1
TGCGCCAGCAGCTTCTCTGGGGGGCGCGGCACTGAAGCTTTCTTT
CASSFSGGRGTEAFF
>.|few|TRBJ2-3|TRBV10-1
TGCGCCAGCAGTACCGACTTGAGCACAGATACGCAGTATTTT
CASSTDLSTDTQYF
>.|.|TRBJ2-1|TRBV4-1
TGCGCCAGCAGCCAAGATCCTGAGACGAGCTCCTACAATGAGCAGTTCTTC
CASSQDPETSSYNEQFF
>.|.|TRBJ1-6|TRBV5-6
TGTGCCAGCAGCTTGTCATCGACGAATTCACCCCTCCACTTT
CASSLSSTNSPLHF
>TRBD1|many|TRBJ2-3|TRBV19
TGTGCCAGTAGTATAGCAGGACAGGGGGATGGGGATACGCAGTATTTT
CASSIAGQGDGDTQYF
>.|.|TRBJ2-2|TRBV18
TGTGCCAGCTCACCACCGGGGGCGTGGACCGGGGAGCTGTTTTTT
CASSPPGAWTGELFF
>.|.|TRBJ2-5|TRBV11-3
TGTGCCAGCAGCCCGAGGACTCATTTGGGGGAGACCCAGTACTTC
CASSPRTHLGETQYF
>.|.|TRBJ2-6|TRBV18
TGTGCCAGCCAGCCGGGACCTTCGGCTGGGGCCAACGTCCTGACTTTC
CASQPGPSAGANVLTF
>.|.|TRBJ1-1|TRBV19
TGTGCCAGTAGTCCCACTCCAGGGAGCACTGAAGCTTTCTTT
CASSPTPGSTEAFF
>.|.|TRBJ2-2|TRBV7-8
TGTGCCAGCAGCTCAACTAGATCCGGGGAGCTGTTTTTT
CASSSTRSGELFF